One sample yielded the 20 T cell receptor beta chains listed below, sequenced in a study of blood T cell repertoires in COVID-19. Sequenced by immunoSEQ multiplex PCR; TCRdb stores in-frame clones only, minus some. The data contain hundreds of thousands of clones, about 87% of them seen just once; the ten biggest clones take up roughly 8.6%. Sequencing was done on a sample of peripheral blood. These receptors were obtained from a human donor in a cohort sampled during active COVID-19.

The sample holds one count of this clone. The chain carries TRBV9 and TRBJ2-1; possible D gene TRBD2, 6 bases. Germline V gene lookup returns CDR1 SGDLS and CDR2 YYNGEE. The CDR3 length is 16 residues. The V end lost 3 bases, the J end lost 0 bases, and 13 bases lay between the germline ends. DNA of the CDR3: TGTGCCAGCAGCGCCTTGGGGCGGGGCTCCTACAATGAGCAGTTCTTC. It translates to CASSALGRGSYNEQFF.

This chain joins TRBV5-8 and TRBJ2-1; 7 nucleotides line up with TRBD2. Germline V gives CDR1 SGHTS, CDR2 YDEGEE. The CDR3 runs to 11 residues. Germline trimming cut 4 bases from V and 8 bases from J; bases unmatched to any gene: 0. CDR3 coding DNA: TGTGCCAGCAGCGGACTAGATGAGCAGTTCTTC. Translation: CASSGLDEQFF.

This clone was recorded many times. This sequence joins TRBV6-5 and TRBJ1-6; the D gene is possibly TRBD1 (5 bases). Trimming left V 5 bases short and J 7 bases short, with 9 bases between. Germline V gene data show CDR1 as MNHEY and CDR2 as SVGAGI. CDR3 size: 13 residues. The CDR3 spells CASSPGLNSPLHF. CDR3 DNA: TGTGCCAGCAGTCCGGGACTGAATTCACCCCTCCACTTT.

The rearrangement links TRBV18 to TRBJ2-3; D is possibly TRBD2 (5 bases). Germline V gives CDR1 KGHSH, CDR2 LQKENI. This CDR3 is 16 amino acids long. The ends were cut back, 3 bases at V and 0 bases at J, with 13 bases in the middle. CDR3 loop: CASSPPEGRSTDTQYF. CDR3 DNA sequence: TGTGCCAGCTCACCCCCTGAGGGAAGGAGCACAGATACGCAGTATTTT.

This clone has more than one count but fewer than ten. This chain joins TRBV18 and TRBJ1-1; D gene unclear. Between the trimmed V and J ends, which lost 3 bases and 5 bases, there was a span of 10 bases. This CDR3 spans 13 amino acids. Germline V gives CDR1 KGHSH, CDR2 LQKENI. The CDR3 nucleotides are TGTGCCAGCTCACCTGGGGAGGCAACTGAAGCTTTCTTT. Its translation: CASSPGEATEAFF.

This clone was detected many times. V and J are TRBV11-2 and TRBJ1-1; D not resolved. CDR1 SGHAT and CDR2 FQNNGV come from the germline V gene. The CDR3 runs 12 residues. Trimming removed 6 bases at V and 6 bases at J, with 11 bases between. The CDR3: CASRLQSAEAFF. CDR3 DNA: TGTGCCAGCAGGCTTCAGAGCGCTGAAGCTTTCTTT. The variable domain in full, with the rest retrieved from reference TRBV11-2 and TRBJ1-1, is EAGVAQSPRYKIIEKRQSVAFWCNPISGHATLYWYQQILGQGPKLLIQFQNNGVVDDSQLPKDRFSAERLKGVDSTLKIQPAKLEDSAVYLCASRLQSAEAFFGQGTRLTVV.

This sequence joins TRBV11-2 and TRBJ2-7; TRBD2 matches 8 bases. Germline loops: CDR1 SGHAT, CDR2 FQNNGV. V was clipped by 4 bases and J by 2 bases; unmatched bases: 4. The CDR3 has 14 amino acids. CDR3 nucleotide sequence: TGTGCCAGCAGCTCCTTTAGCGGGGCCTACGAGCAGTACTTC. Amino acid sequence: CASSSFSGAYEQYF.

CDR3 residues: CASSPWQNYEQYF. DNA for the CDR3: TGTGCCAGCTCACCCTGGCAGAACTACGAGCAGTACTTC. The V gene is TRBV18, the J gene TRBJ2-7; D is unresolved. The V end lost 3 bases, the J end lost 3 bases, and 9 bases lay between the germline ends. In germline, CDR1 is KGHSH, CDR2 LQKENI. CDR3 length equals 13 residues.

The CDR3 loop is CASSFRGGRDGYTF. The CDR3 nucleotides are TGTGCCAGCAGCTTCCGCGGAGGGAGAGATGGCTACACCTTC. The V gene is TRBV5-6, the J gene TRBJ1-2, with unresolved D. Germline lookup yields CDR1 SGHDT and CDR2 YYEEEE. The CDR3 contains 14 residues. V shed 2 bases and J shed 6 bases, with 14 bases lying between them.

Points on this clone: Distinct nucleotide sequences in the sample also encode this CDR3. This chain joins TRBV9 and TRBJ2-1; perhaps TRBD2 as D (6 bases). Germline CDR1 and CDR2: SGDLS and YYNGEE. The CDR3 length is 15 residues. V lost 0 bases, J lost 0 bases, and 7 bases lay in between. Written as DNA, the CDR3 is TGTGCCAGCAGCGTAGTTAGCGGCTCCTACAATGAGCAGTTCTTC. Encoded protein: CASSVVSGSYNEQFF.

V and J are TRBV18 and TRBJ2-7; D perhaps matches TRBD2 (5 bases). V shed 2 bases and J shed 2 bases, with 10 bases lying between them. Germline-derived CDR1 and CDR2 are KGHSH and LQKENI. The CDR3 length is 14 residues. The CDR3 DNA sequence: TGTGCCAGCTCACCAGGACTGTCAACCTACGAGCAGTACTTC. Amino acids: CASSPGLSTYEQYF.

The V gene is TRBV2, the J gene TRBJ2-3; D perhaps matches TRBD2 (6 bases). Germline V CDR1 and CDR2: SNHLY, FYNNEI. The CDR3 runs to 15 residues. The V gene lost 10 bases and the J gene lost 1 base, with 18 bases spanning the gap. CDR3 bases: TGTGCCATCTACGCGGCTAGCGCCCGCACAGATACGCAGTATTTT. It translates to CAIYAASARTDTQYF.

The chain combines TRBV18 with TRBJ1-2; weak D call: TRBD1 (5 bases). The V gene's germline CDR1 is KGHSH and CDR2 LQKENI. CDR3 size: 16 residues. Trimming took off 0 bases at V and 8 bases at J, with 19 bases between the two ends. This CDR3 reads CASSPPENRITPGYTF. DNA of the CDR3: TGTGCCAGCTCACCACCCGAGAACAGGATTACCCCGGGCTACACCTTC.

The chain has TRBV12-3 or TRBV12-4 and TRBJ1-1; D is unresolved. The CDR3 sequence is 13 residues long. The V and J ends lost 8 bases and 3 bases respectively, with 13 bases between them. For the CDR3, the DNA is TGTGCCAGCGGGCTACGTTGGGACACTGAAGCTTTCTTT. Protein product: CASGLRWDTEAFF.

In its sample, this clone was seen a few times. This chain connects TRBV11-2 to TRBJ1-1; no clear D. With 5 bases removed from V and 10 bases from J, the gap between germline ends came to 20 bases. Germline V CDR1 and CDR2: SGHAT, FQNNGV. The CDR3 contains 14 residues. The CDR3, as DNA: TGTGCCAGCAGCGCAAACGCTCAGACACGTTCAGCTTTCTTT. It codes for CASSANAQTRSAFF.

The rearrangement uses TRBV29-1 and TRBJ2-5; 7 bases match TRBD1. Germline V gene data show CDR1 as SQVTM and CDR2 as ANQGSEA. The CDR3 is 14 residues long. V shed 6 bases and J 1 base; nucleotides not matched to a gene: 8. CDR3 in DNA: TGCAGCGTCGTGGGGAACAGGGGCCAAGAGACCCAGTACTTC. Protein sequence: CSVVGNRGQETQYF.

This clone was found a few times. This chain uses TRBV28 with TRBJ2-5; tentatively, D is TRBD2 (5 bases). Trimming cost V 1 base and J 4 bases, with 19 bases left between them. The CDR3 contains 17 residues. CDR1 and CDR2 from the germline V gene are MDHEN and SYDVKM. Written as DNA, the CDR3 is TGTGCCAGCAGTTTATCAGCCGGAGTAGGAGAGGGAGAGACCCAGTACTTC. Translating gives CASSLSAGVGEGETQYF.

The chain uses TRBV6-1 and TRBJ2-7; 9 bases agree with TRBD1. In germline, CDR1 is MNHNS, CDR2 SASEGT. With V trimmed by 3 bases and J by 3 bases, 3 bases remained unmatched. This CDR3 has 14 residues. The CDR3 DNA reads TGTGCCAGCAGTGAGGGGACAGGGTTCTACGAGCAGTACTTC. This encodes CASSEGTGFYEQYF.

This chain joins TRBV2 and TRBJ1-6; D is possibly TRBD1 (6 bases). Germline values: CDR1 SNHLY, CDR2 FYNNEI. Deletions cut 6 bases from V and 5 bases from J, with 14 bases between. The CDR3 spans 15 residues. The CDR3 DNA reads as TGTGCCAGCAGGGTCACAGGGAACCATAATTCACCCCTCCACTTT. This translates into CASRVTGNHNSPLHF.

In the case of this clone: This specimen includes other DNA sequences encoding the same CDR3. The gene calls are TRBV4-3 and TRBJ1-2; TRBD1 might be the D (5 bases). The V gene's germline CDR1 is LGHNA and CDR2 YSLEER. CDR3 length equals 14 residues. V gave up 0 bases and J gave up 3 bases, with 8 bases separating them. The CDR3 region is CASSQDGGDYGYTF. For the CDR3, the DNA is TGCGCCAGCAGCCAAGACGGGGGAGACTATGGCTACACCTTC.